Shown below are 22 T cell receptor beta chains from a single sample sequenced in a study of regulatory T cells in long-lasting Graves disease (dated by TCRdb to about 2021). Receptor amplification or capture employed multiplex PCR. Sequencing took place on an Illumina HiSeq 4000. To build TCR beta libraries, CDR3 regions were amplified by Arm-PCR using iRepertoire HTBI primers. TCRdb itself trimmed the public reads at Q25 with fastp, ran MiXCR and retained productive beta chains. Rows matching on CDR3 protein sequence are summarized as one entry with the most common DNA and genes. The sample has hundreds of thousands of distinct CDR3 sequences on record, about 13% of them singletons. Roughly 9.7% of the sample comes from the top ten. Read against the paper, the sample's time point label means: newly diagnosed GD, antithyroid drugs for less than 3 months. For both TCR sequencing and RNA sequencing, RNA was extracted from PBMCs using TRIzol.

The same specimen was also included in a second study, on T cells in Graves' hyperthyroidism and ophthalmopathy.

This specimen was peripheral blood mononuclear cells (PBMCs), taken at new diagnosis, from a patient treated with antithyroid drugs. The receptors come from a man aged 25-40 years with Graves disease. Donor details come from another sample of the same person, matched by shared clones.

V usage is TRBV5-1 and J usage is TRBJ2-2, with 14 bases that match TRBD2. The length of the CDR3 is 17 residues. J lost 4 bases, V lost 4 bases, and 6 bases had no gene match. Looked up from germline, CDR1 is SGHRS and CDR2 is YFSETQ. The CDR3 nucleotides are TGCGCCAGCAGCCGGACTAGCGGGAGGTCGGGCACCGGGGAGCTGTTTTTT. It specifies CASSRTSGRSGTGELFF.

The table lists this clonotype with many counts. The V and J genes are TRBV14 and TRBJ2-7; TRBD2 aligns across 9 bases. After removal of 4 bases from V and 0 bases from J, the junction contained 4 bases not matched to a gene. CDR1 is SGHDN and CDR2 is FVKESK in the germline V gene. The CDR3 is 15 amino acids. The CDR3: CASSPLAGISYEQYF. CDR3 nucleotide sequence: TGTGCCAGCAGCCCACTAGCGGGTATCTCCTACGAGCAGTACTTC.

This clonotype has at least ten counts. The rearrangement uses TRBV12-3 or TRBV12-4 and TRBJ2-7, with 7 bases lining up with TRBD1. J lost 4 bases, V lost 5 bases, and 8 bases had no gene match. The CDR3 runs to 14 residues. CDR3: CASSRQGGIYEQYF. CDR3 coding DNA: TGTGCCAGCAGTCGACAGGGCGGAATTTACGAGCAGTACTTC.

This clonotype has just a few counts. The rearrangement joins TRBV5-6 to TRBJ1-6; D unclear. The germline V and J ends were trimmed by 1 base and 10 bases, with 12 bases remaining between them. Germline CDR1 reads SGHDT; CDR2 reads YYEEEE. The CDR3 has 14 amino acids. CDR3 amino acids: CASSLPSLGSPLHF. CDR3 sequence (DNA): TGTGCCAGCAGCTTGCCCTCGCTGGGGTCACCCCTCCACTTT.

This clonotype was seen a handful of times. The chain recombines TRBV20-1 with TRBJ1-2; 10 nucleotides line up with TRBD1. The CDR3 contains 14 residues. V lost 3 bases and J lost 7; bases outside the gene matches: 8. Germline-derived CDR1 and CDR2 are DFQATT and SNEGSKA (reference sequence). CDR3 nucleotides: TGCAGTGCTAGGGCCCGGGACAGGGGAGCTGGCTACACCTTC. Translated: CSARARDRGAGYTF.

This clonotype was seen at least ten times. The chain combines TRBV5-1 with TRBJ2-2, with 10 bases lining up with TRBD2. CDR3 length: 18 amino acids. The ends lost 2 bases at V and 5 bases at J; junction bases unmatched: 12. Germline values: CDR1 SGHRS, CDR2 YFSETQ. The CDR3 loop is CASSFNLAGVGLTGELFF. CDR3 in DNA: TGCGCCAGCAGCTTTAACCTAGCGGGAGTTGGTTTGACCGGGGAGCTGTTTTTT. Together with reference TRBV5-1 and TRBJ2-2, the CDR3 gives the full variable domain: KAGVTQTPRYLIKTRGQQVTLSCSPISGHRSVSWYQQTPGQGLQFLFEYFSETQRNKGNFPGRFSGRQFSNSRSEMNVSTLELGDSALYLCASSFNLAGVGLTGELFFGEGSRLTVL.

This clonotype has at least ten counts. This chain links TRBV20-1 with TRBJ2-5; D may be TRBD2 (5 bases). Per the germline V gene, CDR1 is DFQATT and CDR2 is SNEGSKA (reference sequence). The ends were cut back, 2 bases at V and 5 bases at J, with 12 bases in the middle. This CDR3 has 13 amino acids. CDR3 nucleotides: TGCAGTGCTAGAATCGGGGTGACCGAGACCCAGTACTTC. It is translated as CSARIGVTETQYF.

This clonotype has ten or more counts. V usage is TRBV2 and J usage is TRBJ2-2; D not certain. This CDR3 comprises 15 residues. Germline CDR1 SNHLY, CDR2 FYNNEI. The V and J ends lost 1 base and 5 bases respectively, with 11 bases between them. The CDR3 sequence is CASSEGRRQTGELFF. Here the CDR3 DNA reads TGTGCCAGCAGTGAAGGCCGACGGCAAACCGGGGAGCTGTTTTTT.

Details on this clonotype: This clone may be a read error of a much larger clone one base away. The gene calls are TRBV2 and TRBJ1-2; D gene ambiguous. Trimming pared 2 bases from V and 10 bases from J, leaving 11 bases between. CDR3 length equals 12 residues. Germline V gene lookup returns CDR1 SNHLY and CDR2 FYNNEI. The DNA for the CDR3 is TGTGCCAGCAGTGAAACCAATCAGGTCTACACCTTC. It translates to CASSETNQVYTF.

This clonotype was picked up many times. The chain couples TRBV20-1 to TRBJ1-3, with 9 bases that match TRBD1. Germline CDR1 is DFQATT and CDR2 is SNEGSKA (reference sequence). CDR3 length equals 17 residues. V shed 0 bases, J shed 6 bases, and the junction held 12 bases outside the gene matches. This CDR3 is CSARERGDRETENTIYF. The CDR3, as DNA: TGCAGTGCTAGAGAGAGGGGGGACAGGGAGACTGAAAACACCATATATTTT.

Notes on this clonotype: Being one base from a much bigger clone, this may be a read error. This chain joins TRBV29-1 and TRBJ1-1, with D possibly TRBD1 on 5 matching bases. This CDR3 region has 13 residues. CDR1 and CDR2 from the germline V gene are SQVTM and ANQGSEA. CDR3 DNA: TGCAGCGCCCAGCGCGGGGGGAACACTGAAGCTCTCTTT. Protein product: CSAQRGGNTEALF.

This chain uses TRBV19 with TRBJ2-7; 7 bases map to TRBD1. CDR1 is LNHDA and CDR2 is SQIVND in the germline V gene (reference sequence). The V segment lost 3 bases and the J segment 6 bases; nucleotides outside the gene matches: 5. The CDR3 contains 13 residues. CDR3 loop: CASSIAGGSEQYF. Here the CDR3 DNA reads TGTGCCAGTAGTATTGCAGGGGGTAGCGAGCAGTACTTC.

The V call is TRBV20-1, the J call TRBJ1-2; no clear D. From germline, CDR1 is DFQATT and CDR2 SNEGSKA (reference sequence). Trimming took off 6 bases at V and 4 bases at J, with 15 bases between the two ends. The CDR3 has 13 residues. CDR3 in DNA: TGCAGTGCCCCCAAGTGGGAGGCCTATGGCTACACCTTC. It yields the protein CSAPKWEAYGYTF.

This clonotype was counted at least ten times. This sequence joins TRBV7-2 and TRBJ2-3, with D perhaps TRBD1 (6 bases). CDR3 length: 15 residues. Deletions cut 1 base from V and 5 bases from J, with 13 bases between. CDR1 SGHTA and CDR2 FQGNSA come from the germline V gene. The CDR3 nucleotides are TGTGCCAGCAGCTTAGTGCAAGGGGGACGAGATACGCAGTATTTT. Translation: CASSLVQGGRDTQYF.

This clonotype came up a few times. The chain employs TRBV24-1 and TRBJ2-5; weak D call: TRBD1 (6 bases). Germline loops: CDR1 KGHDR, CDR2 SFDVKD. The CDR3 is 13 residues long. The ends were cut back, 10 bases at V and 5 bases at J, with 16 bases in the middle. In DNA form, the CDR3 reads TGTGCCACTAGGGACACCTACGCGGAGACCCAGTACTTC. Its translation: CATRDTYAETQYF.

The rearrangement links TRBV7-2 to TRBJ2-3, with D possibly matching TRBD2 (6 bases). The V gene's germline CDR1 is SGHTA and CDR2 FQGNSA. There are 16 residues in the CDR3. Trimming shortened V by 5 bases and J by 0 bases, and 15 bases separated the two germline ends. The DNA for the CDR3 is TGTGCCAGCAGCCCCGGGGAGCGGGTTAGCACAGATACGCAGTATTTT. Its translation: CASSPGERVSTDTQYF.

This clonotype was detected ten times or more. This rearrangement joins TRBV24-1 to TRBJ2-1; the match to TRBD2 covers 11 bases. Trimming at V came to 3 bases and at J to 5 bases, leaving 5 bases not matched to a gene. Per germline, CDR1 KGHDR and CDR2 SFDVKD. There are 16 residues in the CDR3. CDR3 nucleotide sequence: TGTGCCACCAGTGATCCCCGGACTAGCGGGCACAATGAGCAGTTCTTC. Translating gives CATSDPRTSGHNEQFF.

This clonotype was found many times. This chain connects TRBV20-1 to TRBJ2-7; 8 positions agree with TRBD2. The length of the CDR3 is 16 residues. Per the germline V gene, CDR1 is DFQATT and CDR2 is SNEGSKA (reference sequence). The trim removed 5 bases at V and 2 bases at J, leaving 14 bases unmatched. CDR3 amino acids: CSAAGRGAGGAYEQYF. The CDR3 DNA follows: TGCAGTGCTGCCGGGCGAGGGGCGGGAGGTGCCTACGAGCAGTACTTC.

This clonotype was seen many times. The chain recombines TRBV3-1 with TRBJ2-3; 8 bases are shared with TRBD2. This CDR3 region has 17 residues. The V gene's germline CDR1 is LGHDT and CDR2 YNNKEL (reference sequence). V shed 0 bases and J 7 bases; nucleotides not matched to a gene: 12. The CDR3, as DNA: TGTGCCAGCAGCCAAGATTTTGCCGGCGGGAGGAGCCATACGCAGTATTTT. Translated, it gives CASSQDFAGGRSHTQYF.

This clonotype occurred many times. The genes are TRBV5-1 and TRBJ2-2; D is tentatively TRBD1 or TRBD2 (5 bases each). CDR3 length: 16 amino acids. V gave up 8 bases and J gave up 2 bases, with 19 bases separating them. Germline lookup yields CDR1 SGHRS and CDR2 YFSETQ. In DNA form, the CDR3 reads TGCGCCAGTTCTTACGGGACCTCGTCCAACACCGGGGAGCTGTTTTTT. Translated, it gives CASSYGTSSNTGELFF.

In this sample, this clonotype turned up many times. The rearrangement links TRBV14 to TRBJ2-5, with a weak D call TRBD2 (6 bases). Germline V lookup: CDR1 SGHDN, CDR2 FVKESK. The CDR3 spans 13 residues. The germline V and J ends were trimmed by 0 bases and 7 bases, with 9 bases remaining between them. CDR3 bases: TGTGCCAGCAGCCAAGACCCGCGGGGGACCCAGTACTTC. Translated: CASSQDPRGTQYF.

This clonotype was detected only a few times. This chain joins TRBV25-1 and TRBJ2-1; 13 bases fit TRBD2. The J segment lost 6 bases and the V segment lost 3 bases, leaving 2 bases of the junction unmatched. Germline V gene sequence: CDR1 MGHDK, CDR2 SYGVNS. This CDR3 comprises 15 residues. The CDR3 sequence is CASSDTSGRGNEQFF. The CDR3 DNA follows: TGTGCCAGCAGTGATACTAGCGGGAGGGGCAATGAGCAGTTCTTC.